One and the same sample provided the 6 T cell receptor beta chains below, sequenced in a study of identical twins. TCRdb re-called the 5' RACE reads with MiXCR, one entry per CDR3 protein. The table includes about 240,000 distinct CDR3 sequences, about 13% detected once. These data were also filed under a second study, of yellow fever vaccine responses in identical twins.

The specimen was memory (CD45RO+) T cells sorted from blood. The receptors shown here come from a woman aged 18-30 years in good health.

The chain combines TRBV7-2 with TRBJ2-3; perhaps TRBD1 as D (6 bases). V was cut by 1 base and J by 3 bases, with 11 bases left in between. Germline V lookup: CDR1 SGHTA, CDR2 FQGNSA. CDR3 length: 15 residues. As DNA, the CDR3 is TGTGCCAGCAGCTTAGGAATCACAGGGACAGATACGCAGTATTTT. As protein: CASSLGITGTDTQYF.

This chain uses TRBV7-3 with TRBJ1-1, with D possibly being TRBD1 (6 bases). CDR3 size: 14 residues. V was clipped by 3 bases and J by 5 bases, with 13 bases between them. CDR1 SGHTA and CDR2 FQGTGA come from the germline V gene. CDR3 nucleotide sequence: TGTGCCAGCAGCTTTCAGGGGTGGGGTACTGAAGCTTTCTTT. This sequence encodes CASSFQGWGTEAFF. The full variable domain, in which reference TRBV7-3 and TRBJ1-1 provide the parts outside the CDR3, is GAGVSQTPSNKVTEKGKYVELRCDPISGHTALYWYRQSLGQGPEFLIYFQGTGAADDSGLPNDRFFAVRPEGSVSTLKIQRTERGDSAVYLCASSFQGWGTEAFFGQGTRLTVV.

The V call is TRBV6-6, the J call TRBJ1-1; D is possibly TRBD1 (5 bases). Trimming left V 6 bases short and J 3 bases short, with 11 bases between. CDR3 length: 13 amino acids. In germline, CDR1 is MNHNY, CDR2 SVGAGI (reference sequence). Written as DNA, the CDR3 is TGTGCCAGCAGGGAGGGACTACACACTGAAGCTTTCTTT. It encodes CASREGLHTEAFF.

The chain couples TRBV5-1 to TRBJ2-5; D tentatively fits TRBD1 or TRBD2 (5 bases each). The CDR3 sequence is 15 residues long. Germline CDR1 and CDR2: SGHRS and YFSETQ. V was shortened by 0 bases and J by 4 bases, with 13 bases between the two germline ends. The DNA for the CDR3 is TGCGCCAGCAGCTTGGCCCTGGGGGAGTCAGAGACCCAGTACTTC. Its translation: CASSLALGESETQYF.

The sample holds a few counts of this clonotype. The chain uses TRBV9 and TRBJ2-7, with no clear D. Germline values: CDR1 SGDLS, CDR2 YYNGEE. This CDR3 is 15 amino acids long. V gave up 2 bases and J gave up 0 bases, with 12 bases separating them. This chain's CDR3 is CASSVGPRFSYEQYF. The CDR3 DNA is TGTGCCAGCAGCGTTGGGCCCAGGTTCTCCTACGAGCAGTACTTC.

This clonotype came up a few times. The genes are TRBV24-1 and TRBJ2-1; 7 nucleotides align to TRBD2. Looked up from germline, CDR1 is KGHDR and CDR2 is SFDVKD. CDR3 size: 14 residues. After removal of 4 bases from V and 6 bases from J, the junction contained 5 bases not matched to a gene. CDR3 sequence reads: CATSDLTSSNEQFF. The DNA of the CDR3 is TGTGCCACCAGTGACCTGACTAGCAGCAATGAGCAGTTCTTC.